This T cell receptor (beta chain) originates from a study of cytotoxic CD8 clonotypes in ibrutinib-treated CLL listed by TCRdb under 2021. Context from the whole study: In this cohort, about 16 patients were treatment-naive and about a dozen were relapsed/refractory, while some 18 had unmutated IGHV. Partial responses were observed in roughly 25 patients and complete responses in 2; after a median follow-up of 68 months, remission was maintained in 14 patients and progression was observed in approximately 12. The response samples were drawn at a median of roughly twelve months into treatment, with a range of roughly 6 to 40 months. An average of 255,043 productive templates and 94,082 productive rearrangements was obtained per sample. Of the approximately 86 people in the trial, 26 had longitudinal samples available. Cryopreserved peripheral blood mononuclear cells were obtained prior to treatment, at the time of response, and at either disease progression or sustained remission. Every remission and progressive disease sample was obtained while ibrutinib was still being received by the patients.

Each clonotype received, on average, 10x coverage in deep resolution sequencing performed on a MiSeq, where the target depth lay between 1 in 1 million and 1 in 200,000 T cells. TCR beta libraries were generated with the immunoSEQ hsTCRB Kit. The original pipeline was this. Data were analyzed with ImmunoSEQ Data Assistant and ImmunoSEQ Analyzer, with V, D and J genes assigned per IMGT definitions. Clonality was computed as one minus normalized Shannon entropy of productive rearrangement frequencies, ranging from 0 to 1. Only overrepresented clonotypes making up at least 0.05% of each patient's repertoire were included in the public clonotype analysis. Around 12 age-matched healthy donor repertoires from immuneACCESS were used as controls for clonality. TCRdb obtained this table from immuneACCESS and retained in-frame rearrangements with V and J assigned. These tables miss some clones; where compared with another copy, unresolved V genes account for less than half of the shortfall, and the remainder is unexplained. The V and J calls and the clone size are those of that table, but D and trimming were determined from the DNA. The sample table records some 150,000 clones; 80% of these occur just once. 6% to 9.5% of the sample rests with the top ten.

Notes on this clone: Its cognate antigen has yet to be identified. Per-base quality was not reported, and no clone a single base away is much larger than it.

Reading from cysteine to phenylalanine, the CDR3 counts 16 amino acids. The retained sequence is limited to the CDR3, 48 bases, with the frame set at the first base. Sequences SGHDT (CDR1) and YYEEEE (CDR2) are obtained from the germline V gene. Trimming removed 1 base from V and 4 bases from J; the gene matches leave 2 bases unexplained. Roughly 2.2 micrograms of genomic DNA were extracted from cryopreserved PBMCs for TCR beta library preparation. Longitudinal blood samples from CLL patients on ibrutinib monotherapy were analyzed using high-throughput TCR beta sequencing. The patients took part in an open-label, single-center phase 2 trial of ibrutinib monotherapy. General conclusions and limits of the study: Public clonotypes were rare and either contracted or stayed stable during treatment, and the rise in clonality at ibrutinib response reflected the expansion of private clonotypes. Sampling times were not matched between patients in sustained remission and patients whose disease was progressing, and lymph node repertoires were not examined. Clonality rose at ibrutinib response, remained stable during sustained remission, and dropped back toward baseline at progression. At baseline, clonality was higher than in age-matched healthy donors and showed a strong correlation with circulating CD8+ T-cell counts.

Source: PBMCs, taken after 36 months of ibrutinib treatment. The chain couples TRBV5-6 to TRBJ1-4, and TRBD1 aligns with 12 junction nucleotides. The TCR originated in a human donor with chronic lymphocytic leukemia. The DNA sequence is TGTGCCAGCAGCTTGCGGGACAGGGGGCGTAATGAAAAACTGTTTTTT. Protein translation: CASSLRDRGRNEKLFF. The CDR3, completed at both ends by the reference TRBV5-6 and TRBJ1-4 genes, gives the full variable domain DAGVTQSPTHLIKTRGQQVTLRCSPKSGHDTVSWYQQALGQGPQFIFQYYEEEERQRGNFPDRFSGHQFPNYSSELNVNALLLGDSALYLCASSLRDRGRNEKLFFGSGTQLSVL.